A selection of T cell receptor beta chains follows, all from one sample in a study of patients and donors after allogeneic stem cell transplantation. TCRdb independently ran MiXCR on the RT-PCR reads; one entry per CDR3 protein. Seen here are hundreds of thousands of distinct CDR3 sequences, 16% observed once, and the top ten hold less than 8%. Specimen: blood, either unsorted or a sorted T cell fraction (not recorded which). The receptors shown here come from a human donor who was either an allogeneic HSCT recipient or a stem cell or donor lymphocyte infusion donor (not recorded which). It is not recorded whose cells these are; they may come from a transplant donor. The CDR3 runs from the conserved cysteine through the conserved F or W. D genes are given only for firm matches. Some rows mark clone size as missing; the rest say once, few, many or name a class of expanded clone.

size: few; D: NA; V: TRBV27; J: TRBJ1-6; DNA: TGTGCCAGCAGTCCTCTCCGGACTGGACGTAATTCACCCCTCCACTTT; CDR3: CASSPLRTGRNSPLHF
size: NA; D: TRBD2; V: TRBV3-1; J: TRBJ2-2; DNA: TGTGCCAGCAGCCAAGAGGGACTAGCGCGTACCGGGGAGCTGTTTTTT; CDR3: CASSQEGLARTGELFF
size: many; D: TRBD1; V: TRBV12-3/TRBV12-4; J: TRBJ2-7; DNA: TGTGCCAGCAGTTTCCGAATTGGGGGACAGGGGACGTCGCAGTACTTC; CDR3: CASSFRIGGQGTSQYF
size: few; D: NA; V: TRBV5-1; J: TRBJ1-2; DNA: TGCGCCAGCAGCTTGGCCGGGAGGACAGAAGTCTATGGCTACACCTTC; CDR3: CASSLAGRTEVYGYTF
size: NA; D: TRBD2; V: TRBV5-1; J: TRBJ2-5; DNA: TGCGCCAGCAGCGTAACCGCGGGACTAGCGGGAGAGACCCAGTACTTC; CDR3: CASSVTAGLAGETQYF
size: many; D: NA; V: TRBV10-3; J: TRBJ2-1; DNA: TGTGCCACCGGAGGAATGGGGGCCGACTACAATGAGCAGTTCTTC; CDR3: CATGGMGADYNEQFF
size: few; D: NA; V: TRBV5-1; J: TRBJ2-1; DNA: TGCGCCAGCAGCCTCGGCTATGAGCAGTTCTTC; CDR3: CASSLGYEQFF
size: few; D: NA; V: TRBV6-2/TRBV6-3; J: TRBJ2-5; DNA: TGTGCCAGCAGTCCCAGTCCCCACAGGGTCGGATCGGAGACCCAGTACTTC; CDR3: CASSPSPHRVGSETQYF
size: NA; D: NA; V: TRBV27; J: TRBJ1-5; DNA: TGTGCCAGCAGTTTAGTGCACACAGGGTCGGGGCAGCCCCAGCATTTT; CDR3: CASSLVHTGSGQPQHF
size: many; D: TRBD2; V: TRBV6-2/TRBV6-3; J: TRBJ2-1; DNA: TGTGCCAGCAGTCGACCGGGACTAGCGCGGCGGGACAATGAGCAGTTCTTC; CDR3: CASSRPGLARRDNEQFF
size: many; D: NA; V: TRBV5-1; J: TRBJ1-5; DNA: TGCGCCAGCAGCTTGGTCTCAGGGGGCAATCAGCCCCAGCATTTT; CDR3: CASSLVSGGNQPQHF
size: few; D: NA; V: TRBV28; J: TRBJ2-7; DNA: TGTGCCACCCTAAACCGGGACCTAATTCGCCACGAGCAGTACTTC; CDR3: CATLNRDLIRHEQYF
size: NA; D: NA; V: TRBV20-1; J: TRBJ1-4; DNA: TGCAGTGCTAGTTTTGAAAAACTGTTTTTT; CDR3: CSASFEKLFF
size: few; D: NA; V: TRBV20-1; J: TRBJ2-1; DNA: TGCAGTGCTAGAGGACGGGGCCCTGGGCAGTTCTTC; CDR3: CSARGRGPGQFF
size: few; D: NA; V: TRBV3-1; J: TRBJ1-2; DNA: TGTGCCAGCAGCCGCCGGGACGGGAACTATGGCTACACCTTC; CDR3: CASSRRDGNYGYTF
size: few; D: TRBD1; V: TRBV5-1; J: TRBJ2-1; DNA: TGCGCCAGCAGCCCGGGACAGGGGAGGGATGAGCAGTTCTTC; CDR3: CASSPGQGRDEQFF
size: few; D: NA; V: TRBV14; J: TRBJ1-2; DNA: TGTGCCAGCAGCCAAATCGGGACACATAACTATGGCTACACCTTC; CDR3: CASSQIGTHNYGYTF
size: many; D: TRBD2; V: TRBV30; J: TRBJ2-2; DNA: TGTGCCTGGAGTGTACTCGGTAGCGGGAGTAAAACCGGGGAGCTGTTTTTT; CDR3: CAWSVLGSGSKTGELFF
size: NA; D: NA; V: TRBV3-1; J: TRBJ1-3; DNA: TGTGCCAGCAGCCAACGTCCTCAATGGGGTAGAAACACCATATATTTT; CDR3: CASSQRPQWGRNTIYF
size: NA; D: TRBD1; V: TRBV12-3/TRBV12-4; J: TRBJ1-2; DNA: TGTGCCAGCAGTTCCTCCGGGACAGGGAAAGGCTACACCTTC; CDR3: CASSSSGTGKGYTF
size: NA; D: NA; V: TRBV6-1; J: TRBJ2-5; DNA: TGTGCCAGCAGTGCACACAGGGGAGGGGAGACCCAGTACTTC; CDR3: CASSAHRGGETQYF
size: NA; D: TRBD2; V: TRBV20-1; J: TRBJ2-1; DNA: TGCAGTGCTAGAGTTGTGGGACTAGCGGGCTACAATGAGCAGTTCTTC; CDR3: CSARVVGLAGYNEQFF
size: few; D: TRBD2; V: TRBV3-1; J: TRBJ2-1; DNA: TGTGCCAGCAGCCAGGGGACTAGCGGGATCCTTGAGCAGTTCTTC; CDR3: CASSQGTSGILEQFF
size: NA; D: NA; V: TRBV3-1; J: TRBJ1-5; DNA: TGTGCCAGCAGCCCTGGGACGCAGAATCAGCCCCAGCATTTT; CDR3: CASSPGTQNQPQHF
size: few; D: NA; V: TRBV12-3/TRBV12-4; J: TRBJ2-7; DNA: TGTGCCAGCAGTCGCTTTAGCTCCTACGAGCAGTACTTC; CDR3: CASSRFSSYEQYF
size: NA; D: TRBD2; V: TRBV19; J: TRBJ2-7; DNA: TGTGCCAGTAGTACCCCCGGCGGGCTAGCGGTCTACGAGCAGTACTTC; CDR3: CASSTPGGLAVYEQYF
size: NA; D: TRBD2; V: TRBV5-1; J: TRBJ2-1; DNA: TGCGCCAGCAGCGCGACCTTAGCGGGAGTTGTCGATGAGCAGTTCTTC; CDR3: CASSATLAGVVDEQFF
size: NA; D: NA; V: TRBV5-1; J: TRBJ1-2; DNA: TGCGCCAGCAGCACGGGGAGCCCCTATGGCTACACCTTC; CDR3: CASSTGSPYGYTF
size: few; D: NA; V: TRBV24-1; J: TRBJ1-2; DNA: TGTGCCACCGCAGGCCCCAACTATGGCTACACCTTC; CDR3: CATAGPNYGYTF
size: few; D: NA; V: TRBV4-3; J: TRBJ2-1; DNA: TGCGCCAGCAGCCAAGGGAGCAATAGGGGGTATGAGCAGTTCTTC; CDR3: CASSQGSNRGYEQFF
size: NA; D: NA; V: TRBV29-1; J: TRBJ2-7; DNA: TGCAGCGTTGGGCCCGACGAGCAGTACTTC; CDR3: CSVGPDEQYF
size: few; D: NA; V: TRBV5-1; J: TRBJ2-3; DNA: TGCGCCAGCAGCTTGGGGACAGAACCGGATACGCAGTATTTT; CDR3: CASSLGTEPDTQYF
size: NA; D: TRBD2; V: TRBV7-3; J: TRBJ2-3; DNA: TGTGCCAGCAGCTTGGGACTAGCGGGGCCCACAGATACGCAGTATTTT; CDR3: CASSLGLAGPTDTQYF
size: NA; D: NA; V: TRBV20-1; J: TRBJ2-7; DNA: TGCAGTGCTAGTGGGCGGACAAACTCCTACGAGCAGTACTTC; CDR3: CSASGRTNSYEQYF
size: many; D: TRBD2; V: TRBV5-1; J: TRBJ2-1; DNA: TGCGCCAGCAGCTATCACTTAGCGGGAGGGCTTAACAATGAGCAGTTCTTC; CDR3: CASSYHLAGGLNNEQFF
size: NA; D: TRBD2; V: TRBV20-1; J: TRBJ2-3; DNA: TGCAGTGCTAATCTAGCGGGAGGGCCAGTAACGCAGTATTTT; CDR3: CSANLAGGPVTQYF
size: many; D: TRBD2; V: TRBV4-3; J: TRBJ2-1; DNA: TGCGCCAGCGGCCATGGGGGGGCCTACAATGAGCAGTTCTTC; CDR3: CASGHGGAYNEQFF
size: few; D: TRBD2; V: TRBV3-1; J: TRBJ2-3; DNA: TGTGCCAGCAGCCAATCAGCGCCGACTAGCGGGAGGACAGATACGCAGTATTTT; CDR3: CASSQSAPTSGRTDTQYF
size: NA; D: NA; V: TRBV6-5; J: TRBJ1-1; DNA: TGTTTGGGGGGGACTGAAGCTTTCTTT; CDR3: CLGGTEAFF
size: few; D: TRBD2; V: TRBV24-1; J: TRBJ2-1; DNA: TGTGCCACCAGTCAACGCGGGGGGGACAATGAGCAGTTCTTC; CDR3: CATSQRGGDNEQFF
size: NA; D: NA; V: TRBV2; J: TRBJ1-4; DNA: TGTGCCAGCAACCCCCCTGACAGATCAACTAATGAAAAACTGTTTTTT; CDR3: CASNPPDRSTNEKLFF
size: many; D: NA; V: TRBV24-1; J: TRBJ1-5; DNA: TGTGCCACCAGTGATTCTTGGGACACCGTTGGGCAGCCCCAGCATTTT; CDR3: CATSDSWDTVGQPQHF
size: many; D: TRBD1; V: TRBV6-1; J: TRBJ1-1; DNA: TGTGCCAGCAGTGATCTAGGGGGCTGGCTGGGCACTGAAGCTTTCTTT; CDR3: CASSDLGGWLGTEAFF
size: few; D: NA; V: TRBV20-1; J: TRBJ1-5; DNA: TGCAGTGCTAGACCTTCCCCACACGGTATGGGTTATCAGCCCCAGCATTTT; CDR3: CSARPSPHGMGYQPQHF
size: few; D: NA; V: TRBV20-1; J: TRBJ2-2; DNA: TGCAGTGCTAGACCCCCGGGGACCGGGGAGCTGTTTTTT; CDR3: CSARPPGTGELFF
size: few; D: NA; V: TRBV5-1; J: TRBJ2-3; DNA: TGCGCCAGCAGCTTGGAACGTTCACGCACAGATACGCAGTATTTT; CDR3: CASSLERSRTDTQYF
size: NA; D: TRBD1; V: TRBV4-1; J: TRBJ2-7; DNA: TGCGCCAGCAGCCAAGATGACAGGGAAATCGGGTACGAGCAGTACTTC; CDR3: CASSQDDREIGYEQYF
size: few; D: TRBD1; V: TRBV7-2; J: TRBJ2-7; DNA: TGTGCCAGCAGCTCCGGGACAGCCATAGTCTACGAGCAGTACTTC; CDR3: CASSSGTAIVYEQYF
size: few; D: TRBD2; V: TRBV24-1; J: TRBJ2-5; DNA: TGTGCCACCAGTGATCCGCGGGGGGTTAAAGAGACCCAGTACTTC; CDR3: CATSDPRGVKETQYF
size: few; D: TRBD2; V: TRBV11-2; J: TRBJ2-1; DNA: TGTGCCAGCAGCTTAGGAGCCCGGTTAGCGGGGGCCTACAATGAGCAGTTCTTC; CDR3: CASSLGARLAGAYNEQFF
size: few; D: NA; V: TRBV6-2/TRBV6-3; J: TRBJ2-7; DNA: TGTGCCAGCAGTTATAAAGGAGAGAGACGTTACGAGCAGTACTTC; CDR3: CASSYKGERRYEQYF
size: NA; D: NA; V: TRBV29-1; J: TRBJ2-4; DNA: TGCAGCGTTGAAGGTTCAGCCAAAAACATTCAGTACTTC; CDR3: CSVEGSAKNIQYF
size: NA; D: TRBD2; V: TRBV19; J: TRBJ2-2; DNA: TGTGCCAGTAGCCTCCTAGCGGGGGGGCGCGGGGAGCTGTTTTTT; CDR3: CASSLLAGGRGELFF
size: many; D: NA; V: TRBV13; J: TRBJ2-7; DNA: TGTGCCAGCAGCTCGGGGACAAGCCACTACGAGCAGTACTTC; CDR3: CASSSGTSHYEQYF